These T cell receptor beta chains were read from a single sample in a study of OX40 agonist ivuxolimab in advanced cancers. Produced via immunoSEQ multiplex PCR; TCRdb's table is partial and in-frame only. The data show about 64,000 clones, roughly 82% seen once. Sequenced here: CD4+ or CD8+ T cells sorted from blood, sampled in a trial of the OX40 agonist ivuxolimab. These TCRs come from an adult with an advanced solid tumor such as melanoma, head and neck, liver or kidney cancer. Both conserved end residues are part of each CDR3. The order of the fields is J gene, V gene, clone size, D gene, CDR3 DNA, CDR3 protein. A D gene is named only where the DNA matches it firmly. For some rows the clone size is stated as once, few or many, or as a class when expanded; others skip it.

TRBJ2-3,TRBV9,-,TRBD1,TGTGCCAGCAGCGCGGACAGGGTTAGATCTGATACGCAGTATTTT,CASSADRVRSDTQYF
TRBJ2-7,TRBV7-9,few,-,TGTGCCAGCAGCCGCGGGGAAACCTACGAGCAGTACTTC,CASSRGETYEQYF
TRBJ2-5,TRBV10-1,-,TRBD2,TGCGCCAGCAGTGAGCAGGGGCTAGCGGGGGCCCGAGAGACCCAGTACTTC,CASSEQGLAGARETQYF
TRBJ2-7,TRBV5-6,once,-,TGTGCCAGCAGCTCCCCAAACAGGCCCTACGAGCAGTACTTC,CASSSPNRPYEQYF
TRBJ2-1,TRBV9,-,-,TGTGCCAGCAGCGAGGGGGGACAATACAATGAGCAGTTCTTC,CASSEGGQYNEQFF
TRBJ1-2,TRBV5-1,-,-,TGCGCCAGCAGCTCGACAGGAGGCACTAGAGGCTACACCTTC,CASSSTGGTRGYTF
TRBJ1-4,TRBV30,-,-,TGTGCCTGGAGTGTGTGGGGGGCGCAGGGAAAACTGTTTTTT,CAWSVWGAQGKLFF
TRBJ2-1,TRBV4-3,-,-,TGCGCCAGCAGGCTTAGCGAAGAATCCTACAATGAGCAGTTCTTC,CASRLSEESYNEQFF
TRBJ2-1,TRBV6-5,once,TRBD1,TGTGCCAGCAGTTACGGTTGGCAGGGGGCAATAAATGAGCAGTTCTTC,CASSYGWQGAINEQFF
TRBJ1-4,TRBV6-6,-,-,TGTGCCAGCAGTTACCCGGCAGGCGGCGGCTCGGCAAAACTGTTTTTT,CASSYPAGGGSAKLFF
TRBJ1-1,TRBV19,-,-,TGTGCCAGTAGTCAGGACCTCAGGAACACTGAAGCTTTCTTT,CASSQDLRNTEAFF
TRBJ1-2,TRBV7-8,-,TRBD1,TGTGCCAGCAGCCACCGGGACAGGGTTGGTGGCTACACCTTC,CASSHRDRVGGYTF
TRBJ2-7,TRBV5-4,-,-,TGTGCCAGCAGCCCCGGCAGGGGCCCCCCGTCCTACGAGCAGTACTTC,CASSPGRGPPSYEQYF
TRBJ2-5,TRBV5-4,-,-,TGTGCCAGCAGCTTGGAAACTCGCGAGACCCAGTACTTC,CASSLETRETQYF
TRBJ2-1,TRBV5-1,-,-,TGCGCCAGCAGCTTGGTTCTAGCGCCTTACAATGAGCAGTTCTTC,CASSLVLAPYNEQFF
TRBJ1-2,TRBV19,-,-,TGTGCCAGTAGTGCTGGGGGCTATAACTATGGCTACACCTTC,CASSAGGYNYGYTF
TRBJ2-7,TRBV5-1,-,TRBD2,TGCGCCAGCAGCCTTAGCGGGACCTACGAGCAGTACTTC,CASSLSGTYEQYF
TRBJ2-5,TRBV14,-,-,TGTGCCAGCAGTCCCAACGGACAGCGCAGACAAGAGACCCAGTACTTC,CASSPNGQRRQETQYF
TRBJ2-3,TRBV4-3,once,TRBD1,TGCGCCAGCAGCCGAGGACAGGGAGTCACAGATACGCAGTATTTT,CASSRGQGVTDTQYF
TRBJ2-3,TRBV20-1,-,-,TGCAGTGCTAGAGATCCTGATACGCAGTATTTT,CSARDPDTQYF
TRBJ2-1,TRBV29-1,-,-,TGCAGCGTTTTTGGCCCCCGCTCCTACAATGAGCAGTTCTTC,CSVFGPRSYNEQFF
TRBJ2-5,TRBV11-2,-,TRBD2,TGTGCCAGCAGCTTAGTTGTGGGACTAGTCCAAGAGACCCAGTACTTC,CASSLVVGLVQETQYF
TRBJ1-3,TRBV19,-,TRBD1,TGTGCCAGTAGTGCCCTTCTCCGGGACAGTTTACGCTACTCTGGAAACACCATATATTTT,CASSALLRDSLRYSGNTIYF
TRBJ2-1,TRBV5-8,-,TRBD1,TGTGCCAGCAGTTCCCTCCGGGGACAGGGAGACAATGAGCAGTTCTTC,CASSSLRGQGDNEQFF
TRBJ1-2,TRBV5-6,-,TRBD1,TGTGCCAGCAGCGACGGGACAGCTAACTATGGCTACACCTTC,CASSDGTANYGYTF
TRBJ2-7,TRBV9,-,-,TGTGCCAGCGGACGCTTGCTAGGCCACGAGCAGTACTTC,CASGRLLGHEQYF
TRBJ1-3,TRBV30,-,-,TGTGCCTGGAGTACCCTGACACTCTCTGGAAACACCATATATTTT,CAWSTLTLSGNTIYF
TRBJ1-5,TRBV5-1,-,-,TGCGCCAGCAGCCAGGAGCCCCAGCATTTT,CASSQEPQHF
TRBJ1-2,TRBV6-6,-,TRBD1,TGTGCCAGCAGTTCCACAGGGGCCTATGGCTACACCTTC,CASSSTGAYGYTF
TRBJ2-7,TRBV19,-,-,TGTGCCAGTAGTAGACAGGTTGGCGAGCAGTACTTC,CASSRQVGEQYF
TRBJ2-7,TRBV11-3,-,-,TGTGCCAGCAGCTTAGGTGGTGGGAGTTTCCACGAGCAGTACTTC,CASSLGGGSFHEQYF
TRBJ2-1,TRBV5-1,-,TRBD2,TGCGCCAGCAGCTTCGGGGCTAGCGGAGGAGTTGATGAGCAGTTCTTC,CASSFGASGGVDEQFF
TRBJ1-2,TRBV21-1,-,-,TGTGCCAGCAGCAACCGACAGGGGTACTATGGCTACACCTTC,CASSNRQGYYGYTF